The next 5 T cell receptor beta chains were all read from a single sample in a study of T cell responses to AZD1222 COVID-19 vaccine. The repertoire was sequenced with immunoSEQ multiplex PCR; TCRdb's copy has only in-frame clones and lacks some. Among around 18,000 clones listed, roughly 76% were seen once. Sample: peripheral blood, taken 28 days after the second AZD1222 dose. The receptors here all came from an adult who received the AZD1222 COVID-19 vaccine.

The chain recombines TRBV29-1 with TRBJ1-2; possible D gene TRBD1, 5 bases. This CDR3 comprises 13 residues. Trimming pared 0 bases from V and 8 bases from J, leaving 13 bases between. The germline CDR1 and CDR2 sequences are SQVTM and ANQGSEA. Here the CDR3 reads CSVEDQQGLGYTF. Here the CDR3 DNA reads TGCAGCGTTGAAGATCAGCAGGGCCTAGGCTACACCTTC.

The chain links TRBV7-2 to TRBJ1-5; D unclear. Germline CDR1 and CDR2: SGHTA and FQGNSA. Trimming took 3 bases from V and 3 from J, leaving 6 bases between them. This CDR3 contains 13 residues. CDR3 loop: CASSFKDNQPQHF. As DNA, the CDR3 is TGTGCCAGCAGCTTTAAGGACAATCAGCCCCAGCATTTT.

This chain joins TRBV7-3 and TRBJ2-3; possibly TRBD2 for D (5 bases). Per the germline V gene, CDR1 is SGHTA and CDR2 is FQGTGA. Deletions cut 6 bases from V and 8 bases from J, with 18 bases between. The CDR3 totals 14 residues. For the CDR3, the DNA is TGTGCCAGCAGTCGTGCCTCGGGGTATGGTACGCAGTATTTT. This codes for CASSRASGYGTQYF.

The gene calls are TRBV9 and TRBJ1-2; possible D gene TRBD1, 5 bases. V lost 4 bases and J 5 bases, leaving 15 bases between the germline ends. The CDR3 is made up of 14 amino acids. Germline lookup yields CDR1 SGDLS and CDR2 YYNGEE. CDR3 sequence: CASSLTRVFYGYTF. In DNA, the CDR3 is TGTGCCAGCAGCCTCACCAGGGTTTTTTATGGCTACACCTTC.

The chain joins TRBV14 to TRBJ1-2; D perhaps matches TRBD1 (5 bases). The CDR3 contains 15 residues. CDR1 is SGHDN, CDR2 FVKESK, per germline. Trimming cost V 5 bases and J 4 bases, with 17 bases left between them. CDR3 nucleotide sequence: TGTGCCAGCAGCAGACGGCAGGGCGGGATCTATGGCTACACCTTC. This gives the protein CASSRRQGGIYGYTF.